These 30 T cell receptor beta chains share one sample of origin, sequenced in a study of T cells after posttransplantation cyclophosphamide. A marrow graft followed busulfan-fludarabine conditioning, with cyclophosphamide on days +3 and +4. Here immunoSEQ multiplex PCR was the method, and the copy in TCRdb shows in-frame clones only, minus some. In total the sample includes around 7,000 clones, none of them seen once. Sequencing was performed on PBMCs, taken after an allogeneic stem cell transplant with post-transplant cyclophosphamide. These receptors were taken from a male patient in his thirties who received an allogeneic stem cell transplant from an unrelated donor, was CMV-positive, and had acute and chronic GVHD. Some T cells may trace back to the graft donor.

This clone was picked up many times. This chain joins TRBV10-2 and TRBJ2-1; TRBD2 agrees at 8 bases. The CDR3 runs 15 residues. Germline values: CDR1 WSHSY, CDR2 SAAADI. J gave up 8 bases and V 2 bases, and 8 bases lay outside the gene matches. CDR3: CASSEKSSGKDEQFF. For the CDR3, the DNA is TGCGCCAGCAGTGAGAAGAGTAGCGGGAAAGATGAGCAGTTCTTC.

This clone was detected only a few times. V and J are TRBV30 and TRBJ2-3; 10 nucleotides line up with TRBD2. V shed 5 bases and J 5 bases; nucleotides not matched to a gene: 4. CDR3 length: 13 amino acids. CDR1 is GTSNPN, CDR2 SVGIG, per germline (reference sequence). The CDR3 is CAWVLAGVDTQYF. The CDR3 DNA follows: TGTGCCTGGGTCCTAGCGGGAGTAGATACGCAGTATTTT.

A remark on this clone: A much larger clone is a single base away; this may be a read error. V and J are TRBV6-6 and TRBJ1-4; TRBD1 matches 7 bases. The CDR3 sequence is 15 residues long. Germline V CDR1 and CDR2: MNHNY, SVGAGI (reference sequence). The V segment lost 4 bases and the J segment 8 bases; nucleotides outside the gene matches: 10. In nucleotides, the CDR3 is TGTGCCAGCAGTTGGGCGGCAGGGGGATCGGAAAAACTGTTTTTT. This gives the protein CASSWAAGGSEKLFF.

This clone was recorded at least ten times. The rearrangement uses TRBV19 and TRBJ1-2; tentatively, D is TRBD1 (5 bases). Germline V gene data show CDR1 as LNHDA and CDR2 as SQIVND (reference sequence). Trimming shortened V by 5 bases and J by 8 bases, and 24 bases separated the two germline ends. This CDR3 is built from 16 residues. The CDR3 DNA reads as TGTGCCAGTAGTGCCCGAACCTCCATCCGGGGGGAAGGCTACACCTTC. Protein sequence: CASSARTSIRGEGYTF.

This clone was detected only a few times. The chain couples TRBV5-1 to TRBJ2-3, with D maybe TRBD1 (6 bases). Germline V CDR1 and CDR2: SGHRS, YFSETQ. Trimming cost V 2 bases and J 12 bases, with 16 bases left between them. This CDR3 comprises 13 residues. Here the CDR3 reads CASSFSGQGQQYF. CDR3 DNA: TGCGCCAGCAGCTTTTCGGGGCAGGGGCAACAGTATTTT.

This clone has at least ten counts. The chain employs TRBV6-1 and TRBJ1-2; 11 bases match TRBD1. Germline CDR1 MNHNS, CDR2 SASEGT. This CDR3 is 14 amino acids long. The ends lost 3 bases at V and 6 bases at J; junction bases unmatched: 3. The CDR3 coding sequence is TGTGCCAGCAGTGATCCGGGACAGGGGGATGGCTACACCTTC. Its protein is CASSDPGQGDGYTF.

The sample holds many counts of this clone. CDR3 loop: CSVRDRVQETQYF. As DNA, the CDR3 is TGCAGCGTTCGGGACAGGGTGCAAGAGACCCAGTACTTC. The V and J genes are TRBV29-1 and TRBJ2-5; 9 bases match TRBD1. Trimming took 5 bases from V and 2 from J; bases not matched to a gene: 3. Germline V gene sequence: CDR1 SQVTM, CDR2 ANQGSEA. CDR3 length: 13 residues.

This clone has at least ten counts. The chain recombines TRBV11-3 with TRBJ1-4; D perhaps matches TRBD1 (6 bases). The CDR3 has 15 amino acids. Germline V CDR1 and CDR2: SGHNT, YENEEA. The ends were cut back, 2 bases at V and 4 bases at J, with 11 bases in the middle. The CDR3, as DNA: TGTGCCAGCAGCTTAAGCGGACAGATTAATGAAAAACTGTTTTTT. Amino acid sequence: CASSLSGQINEKLFF.

This clone rates as medium-sized. The V call is TRBV4-3, the J call TRBJ2-3; TRBD1 is a possible D gene (6 bases). Trimming left V 7 bases short and J 5 bases short, with 7 bases between. The CDR3 is 11 amino acids. Germline CDR1 LGHNA, CDR2 YSLEER. CDR3 coding DNA: TGCGCCAGCAAAGGGGGAGATACGCAGTATTTT. The encoded protein is CASKGGDTQYF.

This clone is medium-sized. This chain links TRBV11-2 with TRBJ1-1, with unresolved D. CDR3 length: 11 amino acids. Germline assignment: CDR1 SGHAT and CDR2 FQNNGV. The ends were cut back, 6 bases at V and 8 bases at J, with 10 bases in the middle. CDR3 sequence: CASRTLSEAFF. The CDR3, as DNA: TGTGCCAGCAGAACCTTAAGCGAAGCTTTCTTT.

In this sample, this clone is medium-sized. The chain employs TRBV4-1 and TRBJ1-2; D unresolved. CDR3 length equals 15 residues. The V gene lost 0 bases and the J gene lost 4 bases, with 12 bases spanning the gap. Germline CDR1 reads MGHRA; CDR2 reads YSYEKL. The CDR3: CASSQDRGTLYGYTF. In DNA, the CDR3 is TGCGCCAGCAGCCAAGATCGGGGTACCCTCTATGGCTACACCTTC.

There are many counts of this clone. In nucleotides, the CDR3 is TGTGCCAGCAGCCCGACCCTCCGCCGACAGGGCGAGGATGGCTACACCTTC. It is translated as CASSPTLRRQGEDGYTF. J is TRBJ1-2 and V is TRBV11-2; TRBD1 matches at 7 bases. Germline V gene lookup returns CDR1 SGHAT and CDR2 FQNNGV. J was trimmed by 6 bases and V by 5 bases; bases with no gene match: 18. The CDR3 runs 17 residues.

Judged by abundance, this clone is medium-sized. The rearrangement uses TRBV7-2 and TRBJ2-7; 7 nucleotides match TRBD2. Trimming at V came to 1 base and at J to 4 bases, leaving 10 bases not matched to a gene. CDR3 length: 16 amino acids. The germline CDR1 and CDR2 sequences are SGHTA and FQGNSA. The CDR3 DNA reads as TGTGCCAGCAGCTTAGGAGGTCCTAGCGGCATTTACGAGCAGTACTTC. Translating gives CASSLGGPSGIYEQYF.

This clone was observed at least ten times. This rearrangement joins TRBV30 to TRBJ2-7; 13 bases are a match to TRBD2. V lost 1 base to trimming and J lost 4 bases; unmatched junction nucleotides: 13. This CDR3 spans 18 amino acids. CDR1 GTSNPN and CDR2 SVGIG come from the germline V gene (reference sequence). Here the CDR3 reads CAWSALTSGRKRLYEQYF. CDR3 coding DNA: TGTGCCTGGAGTGCCCTGACTAGCGGGAGGAAAAGGCTATACGAGCAGTACTTC. Full variable domain (rest looked up from reference TRBV30 and TRBJ2-7): SQTIHQWPATLVQPVGSPLSLECTVEGTSNPNLYWYRQAAGRGLQLLFYSVGIGQISSEVPQNLSASRPQDRQFILSSKKLLLSDSGFYLCAWSALTSGRKRLYEQYFGPGTRLTVT.

This clone has ten or more counts. This chain links TRBV9 with TRBJ1-2; D remains ambiguous. This CDR3 contains 16 residues. V lost 0 bases and J 2 bases, leaving 14 bases between the germline ends. Looked up from germline, CDR1 is SGDLS and CDR2 is YYNGEE. The CDR3 DNA reads TGTGCCAGCAGCGTAGTAGCTCGGGTTCCCAACTATGGCTACACCTTC. Its translation is CASSVVARVPNYGYTF. Filled out from reference TRBV9 and TRBJ1-2, the complete variable domain reads DSGVTQTPKHLITATGQRVTLRCSPRSGDLSVYWYQQSLDQGLQFLIQYYNGEERAKGNILERFSAQQFPDLHSELNLSSLELGDSALYFCASSVVARVPNYGYTFGSGTRLTVV.

This clone was seen at least ten times. The chain joins TRBV9 to TRBJ2-1; no clear D gene. Per the germline V gene, CDR1 is SGDLS and CDR2 is YYNGEE. The V and J ends lost 5 bases and 5 bases respectively, with 17 bases between them. CDR3 size: 15 residues. The CDR3 bases are TGTGCCAGCAGTCAGACTGGCCTTTTGGACAATGAGCAGTTCTTC. This translates into CASSQTGLLDNEQFF.

This clone was detected ten times or more. The chain recombines TRBV6-1 with TRBJ1-5; D is perhaps TRBD1 (6 bases). Germline assignment: CDR1 MNHNS and CDR2 SASEGT. This CDR3 spans 15 amino acids. V was clipped by 7 bases and J by 2 bases, with 15 bases between them. The CDR3: CASTQGRQGNQPQHF. CDR3 in DNA: TGTGCCAGCACCCAAGGCCGACAGGGCAATCAGCCCCAGCATTTT.

This clone was observed a handful of times. The chain uses TRBV18 and TRBJ1-3; the D gene is possibly TRBD1 (6 bases). The CDR3 length is 15 residues. Deletions cut 6 bases from V and 0 bases from J, with 12 bases between. Germline V gene data show CDR1 as KGHSH and CDR2 as LQKENI. DNA of the CDR3: TGTGCCAGCTCCCCCCAGGGGAACTCTGGAAACACCATATATTTT. Translated: CASSPQGNSGNTIYF.

This clone is termed medium-sized (0.01 to 0.1%). The CDR3 loop is CASSYKRGQGGTEAFF. Here the CDR3 DNA reads TGCGCCAGCAGCTATAAAAGGGGCCAGGGGGGCACTGAAGCTTTCTTT. The chain is built from TRBV5-1 and TRBJ1-1; TRBD1 matches 7 bases. J was trimmed by 4 bases and V by 3 bases; bases with no gene match: 12. The CDR3 is 16 residues long. CDR1 and CDR2 from the germline V gene are SGHRS and YFSETQ.

This clone was seen at least ten times. In DNA form, the CDR3 reads TGTGCCACCAGCAGAGATCTGGTCGCTACCCGGGGCTACACCTTC. Protein product: CATSRDLVATRGYTF. V gene TRBV15 combines with J gene TRBJ1-2; D unclear. Looked up from germline, CDR1 is LNHNV and CDR2 is YYDKDF (reference sequence). The CDR3 contains 15 residues. V lost 0 bases to trimming and J lost 8 bases, with 16 bases between them.

The sample holds many counts of this clone. The chain has TRBV27 and TRBJ2-2; 8 positions agree with TRBD1. The CDR3 has 15 amino acids. Germline trimming cut 5 bases from V and 2 bases from J; bases unmatched to any gene: 4. CDR1 is MNHEY, CDR2 SMNVEV, per germline (reference sequence). The CDR3 is CASSRTGGNTGELFF. The DNA for the CDR3 is TGTGCCAGCAGTAGAACAGGGGGTAACACCGGGGAGCTGTTTTTT.

For this clone: At one end the junction does not follow the germline gene, possibly because of a read error. V is TRBV7-9 and J is TRBJ2-1; D not certain. CDR3 length: 14 residues. The germline CDR1 and CDR2 sequences are SEHNR and FQNEAQ (reference sequence). CDR3 loop: CASSLVQIGDEQFF. For the CDR3, the DNA is TGCGCCAGCAGCTTAGTACAGATTGGCGATGAGCAGTTCTTC.

This clone was recorded at least ten times. The CDR3 coding sequence is TGTGCCAGCAGCTCGGGGACAGAAGGATATGAAAAACTGTTTTTT. It encodes CASSSGTEGYEKLFF. The V call is TRBV5-4, the J call TRBJ1-4; 7 bases fit TRBD1. J gave up 6 bases and V 3 bases, and 8 bases lay outside the gene matches. Per the germline V gene, CDR1 is SGHNT and CDR2 is YYREEE (reference sequence). The CDR3 runs to 15 residues.

This clone was found many times. V is TRBV27 and J is TRBJ2-7; TRBD2 is a possible D gene (6 bases). V was shortened by 6 bases and J by 6 bases, with 15 bases between the two germline ends. The germline V gene has CDR1 MNHEY and CDR2 SMNVEV (reference sequence). The CDR3 totals 13 residues. The CDR3 region is CASRSGGGSEQYF. The DNA for the CDR3 is TGTGCCAGCAGGTCAGGTGGAGGGTCCGAGCAGTACTTC.

This clone was seen many times. J is TRBJ1-2 and V is TRBV27; a possible D gene is TRBD1 (5 bases). V lost 3 bases and J 8 bases, leaving 13 bases between the germline ends. Germline CDR1 MNHEY, CDR2 SMNVEV (reference sequence). The CDR3 consists of 13 residues. CDR3 residues: CASSFAQGRGYTF. DNA of the CDR3: TGTGCCAGCAGTTTCGCCCAGGGTCGAGGCTACACCTTC.

This clone appeared many times. J is TRBJ2-3 and V is TRBV19; TRBD2 matches 10 bases. Germline trimming cut 4 bases from V and 6 bases from J; bases unmatched to any gene: 7. Germline lookup yields CDR1 LNHDA and CDR2 SQIVND (reference sequence). The CDR3 sequence is 15 residues long. CDR3 protein: CASSRVAGGVDTQYF. CDR3 coding DNA: TGTGCCAGTAGTAGGGTAGCGGGAGGTGTGGATACGCAGTATTTT.

This clone appeared many times. This chain connects TRBV6-5 to TRBJ1-4, with TRBD1 as a possible D gene (5 bases). CDR3 length: 15 residues. CDR1 and CDR2 from the germline V gene are MNHEY and SVGAGI. V was clipped by 0 bases and J by 8 bases, with 13 bases between them. Here the CDR3 DNA reads TGTGCCAGCAGTTACTCACACAGGATAGGAGAAAAACTGTTTTTT. Its translation: CASSYSHRIGEKLFF.

This clone was found many times. This chain joins TRBV7-9 and TRBJ2-7, with TRBD2 as a possible D gene (6 bases). Germline CDR1 and CDR2: SEHNR and FQNEAQ (reference sequence). The CDR3 is 17 amino acids. V lost 4 bases and J lost 0, with 19 bases in between. In DNA form, the CDR3 reads TGTGCCAGCAGCTCACCGCTTACGGGACTCATCTCCTACGAGCAGTACTTC. The encoded protein is CASSSPLTGLISYEQYF.

Many counts were recorded for this clone. The J gene is TRBJ2-1, the V gene TRBV6-6, with 7 bases matching TRBD1. The CDR3 loop spans 14 amino acids. V lost 6 bases to trimming and J lost 3 bases; unmatched junction nucleotides: 5. Germline CDR1 MNHNY, CDR2 SVGAGI (reference sequence). The CDR3 region is CASRGTEYYNEQFF. The CDR3, as DNA: TGTGCCAGCAGGGGGACAGAGTACTACAATGAGCAGTTCTTC.

This clone was seen many times. In DNA form, the CDR3 reads TGTGCCAGCAGTTACGGTCCAGGGAACGGCTACACCTTC. This translates into CASSYGPGNGYTF. The genes are TRBV6-5 and TRBJ1-2; D may be TRBD1 (5 bases). The ends were cut back, 2 bases at V and 8 bases at J, with 12 bases in the middle. The CDR3 contains 13 residues. CDR1 and CDR2 from the germline V gene are MNHEY and SVGAGI.